This TCR beta chain is from a study of OX40 agonist ivuxolimab in advanced cancers. Study-wide points: Expanded peripheral T cells had an undetermined antigen specificity. Relative to CD4+, CD8+ T cells held more expanded clones on average.

Of note for this clone: As yet, its antigen is unknown.

Data came from immunoSEQ multiplex PCR; TCRdb stores just in-frame clones and leaves some out. The repertoire holds more than 75,000 clones, with about nine tenths as singletons. The CDR3 contains 15 residues. The germline V gene encodes CDR1 MNHEY and CDR2 SVGAGI. V lost 0 bases and J lost 6; bases outside the gene matches: 4. The sequence was collected from an adult with an advanced solid tumor such as melanoma, head and neck, liver or kidney cancer. The sample here was CD4+ or CD8+ T cells sorted from blood, taken in a trial of the OX40 agonist ivuxolimab. The chain recombines TRBV6-5 with TRBJ1-5; 8 nucleotides line up with TRBD1. The CDR3, as DNA: TGTGCCAGCAGTTACTCGGACAGGGAAGGTCAGCCCCAGCATTTT. Its translation: CASSYSDREGQPQHF.